The 10 T cell receptor beta chains given below trace back to one sample, sequenced in a study of shared clonotypes between healthy human individuals. TCRdb's copy holds only in-frame clones and misses some; the assay was immunoSEQ multiplex PCR. The sample includes over 2,000,000 clones, 85% to 95% of them seen just once. Naive CD8 isolation took CD45RO-negative cells positively selected for CCR7 and excluded terminally differentiated effector memory CD45RA+ cells. The specimen was naive CD8+ T cells from PBMCs. The receptor source for this set is a man between 18 and 29 years old in good health. Some clones in this sample may be carry-over from other donors' samples.

The chain uses TRBV27 and TRBJ2-5, with 11 bases matching TRBD2. The trim removed 2 bases at V and 2 bases at J, leaving 4 bases unmatched. The CDR3 sequence is 16 residues long. The V gene's germline CDR1 is MNHEY and CDR2 SMNVEV (reference sequence). The CDR3 DNA is TGTGCCAGCAGTTTAGGGCCTAGCGGGAGGCAAGAGACCCAGTACTTC. Protein sequence: CASSLGPSGRQETQYF.

The J gene is TRBJ2-3, the V gene TRBV28, with a tentative D call TRBD2 (7 bases). This CDR3 is 15 amino acids long. Trimming stripped 5 bases from V and 4 bases from J, with 16 bases between. CDR1 is MDHEN and CDR2 is SYDVKM in the germline V gene. In DNA, the CDR3 is TGTGCCAGCAGTCCCCATAGGGGGGGTTCAGATACGCAGTATTTT. Amino acid sequence: CASSPHRGGSDTQYF.

This chain joins TRBV29-1 and TRBJ2-7, with D perhaps TRBD2 (5 bases). Looked up from germline, CDR1 is SQVTM and CDR2 is ANQGSEA. CDR3 size: 14 residues. V lost 3 bases to trimming and J lost 2 bases, with 14 bases between them. CDR3 residues: CSVEEEVFPYEQYF. The CDR3 coding sequence is TGCAGCGTTGAGGAGGAGGTATTTCCCTACGAGCAGTACTTC.

This chain connects TRBV19 to TRBJ2-3, with 10 bases matching TRBD2. V dropped 6 bases and J dropped 8; count of bases not matched to a gene: 11. The CDR3 runs 15 residues. CDR1 is LNHDA, CDR2 SQIVND, per germline (reference sequence). The CDR3 sequence: CASRKREGSLGTQYF. The DNA of the CDR3 is TGTGCCAGTAGGAAGCGGGAGGGCAGTTTAGGTACGCAGTATTTT.

The chain combines TRBV7-8 with TRBJ2-3; 9 positions match TRBD1. The V segment lost 4 bases and the J segment 3 bases; nucleotides outside the gene matches: 8. Germline V CDR1 and CDR2: SGHVS, FQNEAQ. This CDR3 has 16 amino acids. The CDR3: CASSSRTGVETDTQYF. The DNA of the CDR3 is TGTGCCAGCAGCTCGCGGACAGGGGTGGAGACAGATACGCAGTATTTT.

The CDR3 bases are TGTGCCAGCAGTTATAGACAGACTTCAAACTATGGCTACACCTTC. This sequence encodes CASSYRQTSNYGYTF. This chain joins TRBV6-5 and TRBJ1-2, with D possibly being TRBD1 (5 bases). The CDR3 contains 15 residues. Germline V gives CDR1 MNHEY, CDR2 SVGAGI. Trimming stripped 3 bases from V and 2 bases from J, with 13 bases between.

The genes are TRBV23-1 and TRBJ1-2; tentatively, D is TRBD1 (6 bases). TRBV23-1 qualifies as an ORF whose function is uncertain. CDR3 length equals 18 residues. Deletions cut 7 bases from V and 5 bases from J, with 29 bases between. The CDR3: CASKKKEYRDIIDYGYTF. CDR3 coding DNA: TGCGCCAGCAAAAAAAAAGAGTACAGGGACATAATTGATTATGGCTACACCTTC.

This chain links TRBV27 with TRBJ2-7; D tentatively fits TRBD1 or TRBD2 (5 bases each). CDR1 and CDR2 from the germline V gene are MNHEY and SMNVEV (reference sequence). This CDR3 is built from 15 residues. V gave up 5 bases and J gave up 2 bases, with 16 bases separating them. This CDR3 is CASSQSRDLTYEQYF. The CDR3 DNA reads as TGTGCCAGCAGTCAAAGCCGGGACCTTACCTACGAGCAGTACTTC.

This chain links TRBV9 with TRBJ2-3; D is uncertain. The CDR3 consists of 15 residues. The V end lost 2 bases, the J end lost 0 bases, and 10 bases lay between the germline ends. CDR1 is SGDLS, CDR2 YYNGEE, per germline. The CDR3 spells CASSVQAVSTDTQYF. The CDR3 nucleotides read TGTGCCAGCAGCGTGCAGGCCGTAAGCACAGATACGCAGTATTTT.

This sequence joins TRBV11-2 and TRBJ1-4; D unclear. The CDR3 has 12 amino acids. Trimming cost V 2 bases and J 7 bases, with 5 bases left between them. CDR1 and CDR2 from the germline V gene are SGHAT and FQNNGV. CDR3 in DNA: TGTGCCAGCAGCTTAACACGTGAAAAACTGTTTTTT. Protein product: CASSLTREKLFF.